The 31 T cell receptor beta chains below come from one sample, sequenced in a study of cytomegalovirus exposure and HLA in healthy donors (dated by TCRdb to about 2017). The library was generated by the immunoSEQ multiplex PCR assay. The table was pulled from immuneACCESS by TCRdb, which kept in-frame rearrangements only. Such tables lose some clones; where checked, under half of the loss comes from unresolved V genes, and the rest has no known cause. This sample lists approximately 100,000 clones; approximately 95% were detected once. In total, the top ten clones hold about 1.1% of the sample. The material sequenced was PBMCs. The source of these receptors is a woman between 25 and 40 years old in good health and CMV-seropositive.

The chain recombines TRBV6-1 with TRBJ2-6, with a possible D match to TRBD2 (6 bases). This CDR3 is built from 17 residues. Between the trimmed V and J ends, which lost 4 bases and 0 bases, there was a span of 13 bases. In germline, CDR1 is MNHNS, CDR2 SASEGT. The CDR3 protein is CASSAPGGVSGANVLTF. Written as DNA, the CDR3 is TGTGCCAGCAGTGCCCCCGGGGGAGTCTCTGGGGCCAACGTCCTGACTTTC.

The chain carries TRBV29-1 and TRBJ2-3, with 10 bases fitting TRBD2. The V gene end was trimmed by 4 bases and the J gene end by 2 bases; junction bases not matched to a gene: 3. The CDR3 runs 14 residues. Per the germline V gene, CDR1 is SQVTM and CDR2 is ANQGSEA. In nucleotides, the CDR3 is TGCAGCGTTGGGGGACTAGCGTACACAGATACGCAGTATTTT. It translates to CSVGGLAYTDTQYF.

CDR3 in amino acids: CASSIVGTVNTEAFF. Here the CDR3 DNA reads TGTGCCAGTAGTATAGTGGGGACAGTGAACACTGAAGCTTTCTTT. The chain links TRBV19 to TRBJ1-1; 7 nucleotides match TRBD1. V lost 1 base, J lost 0 bases, and 2 bases stayed unmatched. The CDR3 has 15 amino acids. CDR1 and CDR2 (germline): LNHDA, SQIVND (reference sequence).

This clone was picked up one time. This chain links TRBV6-6 with TRBJ2-4; D may be TRBD2 (6 bases). Germline CDR1 reads MNHNY; CDR2 reads SVGAGI (reference sequence). This CDR3 spans 13 amino acids. Trimming took off 0 bases at V and 16 bases at J, with 16 bases between the two ends. CDR3 in amino acids: CASSYSSPGVLYF. Written as DNA, the CDR3 is TGTGCCAGCAGTTACTCGAGCCCGGGGGTCTTATACTTC.

This chain links TRBV11-1 with TRBJ1-3; TRBD1 aligns across 9 bases. The CDR3 spans 17 residues. Trimming at V came to 3 bases and at J to 2 bases, leaving 8 bases not matched to a gene. Germline loops: CDR1 SGHAT, CDR2 FQDESV (reference sequence). CDR3 sequence reads: CASSFIGTGRTGNTIYF. As DNA, the CDR3 is TGTGCCAGCAGCTTCATCGGGACAGGGCGTACTGGAAACACCATATATTTT.

In this sample, this clone turned up once. CDR3: CASSADGAISRNTGELFF. The CDR3 nucleotides read TGCGCCAGCTCAGCCGACGGAGCGATCAGCCGGAACACCGGGGAGCTGTTTTTT. J is TRBJ2-2 and V is TRBV10-2; D uncertain. Trimming pared 8 bases from V and 1 base from J, leaving 23 bases between. Germline lookup yields CDR1 WSHSY and CDR2 SAAADI. The CDR3 is made up of 18 amino acids.

J is TRBJ1-2 and V is TRBV19; D is possibly TRBD1 (5 bases). Germline V gene lookup returns CDR1 LNHDA and CDR2 SQIVND (reference sequence). The CDR3 is 14 residues long. The V end lost 5 bases, the J end lost 0 bases, and 10 bases lay between the germline ends. The CDR3 spells CASSVTATNYGYTF. The DNA for the CDR3 is TGTGCCAGTAGTGTGACAGCAACTAACTATGGCTACACCTTC.

The chain uses TRBV9 and TRBJ1-2; 12 bases are shared with TRBD1. Unmatched junction bases numbered 7, after V lost 3 bases and J lost 7 bases. Germline CDR1 reads SGDLS; CDR2 reads YYNGEE. This CDR3 is built from 15 residues. The DNA of the CDR3 is TGTGCCAGCAGCGATACCGGGACAGGGGGCTTTGGCTACACCTTC. Protein sequence: CASSDTGTGGFGYTF. The full variable domain, with the rest looked up from reference TRBV9 and TRBJ1-2, is DSGVTQTPKHLITATGQRVTLRCSPRSGDLSVYWYQQSLDQGLQFLIQYYNGEERAKGNILERFSAQQFPDLHSELNLSSLELGDSALYFCASSDTGTGGFGYTFGSGTRLTVV.

This chain uses TRBV4-3 with TRBJ2-1; 9 nucleotides agree with TRBD2. Trimming took 0 bases from V and 5 from J; bases not matched to a gene: 8. The CDR3 totals 17 residues. Germline V gene data show CDR1 as LGHNA and CDR2 as YSLEER. CDR3 loop: CASSQDLTSGGNNEQFF. Written as DNA, the CDR3 is TGCGCCAGCAGCCAAGATCTGACTAGCGGAGGAAACAATGAGCAGTTCTTC.

As DNA, the CDR3 is TGCAGCGTTGTTGGCGGTTCCACAGATACGCAGTATTTT. It specifies CSVVGGSTDTQYF. This sequence joins TRBV29-1 and TRBJ2-3, with D unclear. CDR1 is SQVTM, CDR2 ANQGSEA, per germline. The CDR3 is 13 amino acids. The V end was cut by 4 bases, the J end by 2 bases, with 10 bases between.

This chain links TRBV29-1 with TRBJ2-5, with D unresolved. Trimming cost V 4 bases and J 5 bases, with 8 bases left between them. Germline CDR1 reads SQVTM; CDR2 reads ANQGSEA. The CDR3 sequence is 11 residues long. The CDR3 DNA sequence: TGCAGCGTTGTTTACGGGGAGACCCAGTACTTC. Amino acid sequence: CSVVYGETQYF.

This rearrangement joins TRBV19 to TRBJ1-5, with D tentatively TRBD1 (6 bases). This CDR3 contains 16 residues. In germline, CDR1 is LNHDA, CDR2 SQIVND (reference sequence). Trimming left V 7 bases short and J 0 bases short, with 16 bases between. This chain's CDR3 is CASTLRQDHSNQPQHF. The CDR3 DNA reads TGTGCCAGTACGCTCAGACAGGATCATAGCAATCAGCCCCAGCATTTT.

The rearrangement uses TRBV7-9 and TRBJ1-1; D is undetermined. The CDR3 has 14 amino acids. Germline lookup yields CDR1 SEHNR and CDR2 FQNEAQ (reference sequence). Trimming took 3 bases from V and 0 from J, leaving 8 bases between them. This chain's CDR3 is CASSFSGVNTEAFF. CDR3 DNA: TGTGCCAGCAGCTTTAGCGGGGTGAACACTGAAGCTTTCTTT.

This clone was seen a single time. CDR3 protein: CASSPRGLAGDADTQYF. The CDR3, as DNA: TGTGCCAGCTCACCACGGGGACTAGCGGGAGATGCGGATACGCAGTATTTT. The genes are TRBV18 and TRBJ2-3, with 14 bases aligning to TRBD2. V was clipped by 1 base and J by 6 bases; unmatched bases: 6. Per the germline V gene, CDR1 is KGHSH and CDR2 is LQKENI. The CDR3 has 17 amino acids.

The chain joins TRBV7-2 to TRBJ1-5; D may be TRBD1 (5 bases). This CDR3 is 17 amino acids long. V lost 4 bases and J lost 0, with 16 bases in between. CDR1 SGHTA and CDR2 FQGNSA come from the germline V gene. CDR3 DNA: TGTGCCAGCAGCTACCGGGGCGGGGGAATTAGCAATCAGCCCCAGCATTTT. Translating it yields CASSYRGGGISNQPQHF.

V gene TRBV7-8 combines with J gene TRBJ2-3, with D unclear. V was shortened by 7 bases and J by 2 bases, with 13 bases between the two germline ends. The germline gives CDR1 SGHVS, CDR2 FQNEAQ. The CDR3 runs to 14 residues. The CDR3 coding sequence is TGTGCCAGCATCCGCGGCCTCCTCACAGATACGCAGTATTTT. Amino acids: CASIRGLLTDTQYF. The entire variable domain, with the rest obtained from reference TRBV7-8 and TRBJ2-3, is as follows: GAGVSQSPRYKVAKRGQDVALRCDPISGHVSLFWYQQALGQGPEFLTYFQNEAQLDKSGLPSDRFFAERPEGSVSTLKIQRTQQEDSAVYLCASIRGLLTDTQYFGPGTRLTVL.

The chain carries TRBV29-1 and TRBJ1-2; 8 bases are a match to TRBD1. The CDR3 extends over 18 amino acids. The V segment lost 2 bases and the J segment 8 bases; nucleotides outside the gene matches: 22. CDR1 and CDR2 (germline): SQVTM, ANQGSEA. CDR3 loop: CSVETPGQVAGGRSGYTF. CDR3 coding DNA: TGCAGCGTTGAAACGCCGGGACAGGTGGCCGGCGGTCGGTCGGGCTACACCTTC.

This clone was counted a single time. This chain uses TRBV27 with TRBJ2-7, with 9 bases aligning to TRBD2. There are 15 residues in the CDR3. V lost 3 bases and J lost 4; bases outside the gene matches: 7. Germline V gene lookup returns CDR1 MNHEY and CDR2 SMNVEV (reference sequence). This CDR3 is CASSLVASGIYEQYF. In DNA form, the CDR3 reads TGTGCCAGCAGTTTGGTTGCTAGCGGGATTTACGAGCAGTACTTC.

The sample holds a few counts of this clone. The CDR3 loop reads CASSEAGETDTQYF. CDR3 sequence (DNA): TGTGCCAGCAGTGAGGCGGGAGAGACAGATACGCAGTATTTT. V gene TRBV6-4 combines with J gene TRBJ2-3; TRBD2 agrees at 7 bases. Germline V lookup: CDR1 MRHNA, CDR2 SNTAGT. This CDR3 is 14 amino acids long. V was clipped by 3 bases and J by 3 bases; unmatched bases: 3.

The chain couples TRBV30 to TRBJ1-1, with no clear D. This CDR3 is built from 11 residues. Germline assignment: CDR1 GTSNPN and CDR2 SVGIG (reference sequence). Trimming cost V 8 bases and J 5 bases, with 12 bases left between them. CDR3: CARSVGTEAFF. CDR3 in DNA: TGTGCCCGCAGCGTAGGTACTGAAGCTTTCTTT.

The gene calls are TRBV28 and TRBJ1-4; D possibly corresponds to TRBD1 (6 bases). V lost 4 bases, J lost 8 bases, and 17 bases lay in between. The CDR3 sequence is 15 residues long. In germline, CDR1 is MDHEN, CDR2 SYDVKM. Here the CDR3 reads CASSSPQGFGEKLFF. The CDR3 DNA sequence: TGTGCCAGCAGTTCACCGCAGGGGTTTGGGGAAAAACTGTTTTTT. The full variable domain, in which reference TRBV28 and TRBJ1-4 provide the parts outside the CDR3, is DVKVTQSSRYLVKRTGEKVFLECVQDMDHENMFWYRQDPGLGLRLIYFSYDVKMKEKGDIPEGYSVSREKKERFSLILESASTNQTSMYLCASSSPQGFGEKLFFGSGTQLSVL.

V and J are TRBV7-2 and TRBJ1-1; TRBD1 is a possible D gene (5 bases). CDR1 SGHTA and CDR2 FQGNSA come from the germline V gene. The CDR3 runs to 15 residues. Trimming took 5 bases from V and 4 from J, leaving 17 bases between them. The CDR3 DNA reads TGTGCCAGCAGCCCGTTGACGGGGGGTAGCACTGAAGCTTTCTTT. Protein: CASSPLTGGSTEAFF. Drawing the rest from reference TRBV7-2 and TRBJ1-1, the complete variable domain is GAGVSQSPSNKVTEKGKDVELRCDPISGHTALYWYRQSLGQGLEFLIYFQGNSAPDKSGLPSDRFSAERTGGSVSTLTIQRTQQEDSAVYLCASSPLTGGSTEAFFGQGTRLTVV.

The chain links TRBV28 to TRBJ2-3; 9 nucleotides align to TRBD2. The germline gives CDR1 MDHEN, CDR2 SYDVKM. This CDR3 contains 15 residues. After removal of 5 bases from V and 0 bases from J, the junction contained 3 bases not matched to a gene. CDR3 region: CASSTGLASTDTQYF. The CDR3 bases are TGTGCCAGCAGTACCGGACTAGCGAGCACAGATACGCAGTATTTT.

The rearrangement uses TRBV28 and TRBJ1-2, with unresolved D. V was clipped by 4 bases and J by 7 bases, with 10 bases between them. Germline V CDR1 and CDR2: MDHEN, SYDVKM. The CDR3 loop spans 12 amino acids. CDR3 loop: CASSSPPGGYTF. DNA for the CDR3: TGTGCCAGCAGTTCCCCCCCGGGTGGCTACACCTTC.

The CDR3 is CASSLALAGGEQYF. For the CDR3, the DNA is TGTGCCAGCAGCTTAGCCCTAGCGGGTGGCGAGCAGTACTTC. The V and J genes are TRBV7-6 and TRBJ2-7, with 8 bases that match TRBD2. The CDR3 runs 14 residues. The V and J ends lost 0 bases and 6 bases, in that order; junction bases with no gene match: 4. The germline V gene has CDR1 SGHVS and CDR2 FNYEAQ.

CDR3 nucleotide sequence: TGCGCCAGCAGCTTGGCCGGGACAGGGGGTTTTGGGGCCAACGTCCTGACTTTC. This sequence encodes CASSLAGTGGFGANVLTF. The V and J genes are TRBV5-1 and TRBJ2-6, with 11 bases fitting TRBD1. V trimming: 0 bases; J trimming: 3 bases; junction bases outside the gene matches: 5. CDR1 and CDR2 (germline): SGHRS, YFSETQ. The CDR3 consists of 18 residues.

CDR3 region: CASSRLAGDSYEQYF. For the CDR3, the DNA is TGTGCCAGCAGCCGACTAGCGGGAGACTCCTACGAGCAGTACTTC. V is TRBV9 and J is TRBJ2-7, with 12 bases that match TRBD2. The ends lost 4 bases at V and 0 bases at J; junction bases unmatched: 2. The germline V gene encodes CDR1 SGDLS and CDR2 YYNGEE. The CDR3 covers 15 residues.

The CDR3 sequence: CASSYTTDTYGYTF. CDR3 nucleotides: TGTGCCAGCAGTTATACGACAGATACTTATGGCTACACCTTC. The chain links TRBV6-5 to TRBJ1-2; D perhaps matches TRBD1 (5 bases). V was cut by 3 bases and J by 5 bases, with 13 bases left in between. Germline CDR1 and CDR2: MNHEY and SVGAGI. The CDR3 loop spans 14 amino acids.

The chain carries TRBV19 and TRBJ1-4, with a weak D call TRBD1 (6 bases). Germline V lookup: CDR1 LNHDA, CDR2 SQIVND (reference sequence). Trimming pared 1 base from V and 8 bases from J, leaving 14 bases between. This CDR3 is 15 amino acids long. The CDR3 here is CASSIVVGGREKLFF. DNA for the CDR3: TGTGCCAGTAGTATAGTGGTCGGGGGGCGAGAAAAACTGTTTTTT.

The V gene is TRBV15, the J gene TRBJ1-4; unclear D gene. Germline CDR1 reads LNHNV; CDR2 reads YYDKDF (reference sequence). Trimming cost V 0 bases and J 5 bases, with 10 bases left between them. The length of the CDR3 is 15 residues. The CDR3 here is CATSRDASSNEKLFF. The CDR3 coding sequence is TGTGCCACCAGCAGAGATGCGTCTTCAAATGAAAAACTGTTTTTT.

The count of this clone is one. The chain links TRBV6-1 to TRBJ1-1, with 7 bases that match TRBD1. The CDR3 has 13 residues. Germline V gene sequence: CDR1 MNHNS, CDR2 SASEGT. V dropped 5 bases and J dropped 5; count of bases not matched to a gene: 5. The chain's CDR3 is CASSQQGNTEAFF. CDR3 DNA sequence: TGTGCCAGCAGTCAACAGGGGAATACTGAAGCTTTCTTT.